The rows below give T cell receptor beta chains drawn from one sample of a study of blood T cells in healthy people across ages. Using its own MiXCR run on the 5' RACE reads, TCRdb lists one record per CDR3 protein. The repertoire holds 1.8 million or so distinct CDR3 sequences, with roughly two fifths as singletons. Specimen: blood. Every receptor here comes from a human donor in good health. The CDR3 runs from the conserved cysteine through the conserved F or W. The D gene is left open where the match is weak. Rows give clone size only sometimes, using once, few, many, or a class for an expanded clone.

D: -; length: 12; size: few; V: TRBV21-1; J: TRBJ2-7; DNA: TGTGCCAGCAGCAATCGGTCCTACGAGCAGTACTTC; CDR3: CASSNRSYEQYF
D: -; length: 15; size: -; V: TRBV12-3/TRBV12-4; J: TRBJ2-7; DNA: TGTGCCAGCAGTTTAGGAGGGTGGGTTTCCTACGAGCAGTACTTC; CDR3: CASSLGGWVSYEQYF
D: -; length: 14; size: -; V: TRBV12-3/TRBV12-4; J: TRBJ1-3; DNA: TGTGCCAGCAGTTTCCCCTCCTCTGGAAACACCATATATTTT; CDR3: CASSFPSSGNTIYF
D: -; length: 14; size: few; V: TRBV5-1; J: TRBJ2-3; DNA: TGCGCCAGCAGCTTGGCCGGGCGGCCGGATACGCAGTATTTT; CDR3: CASSLAGRPDTQYF
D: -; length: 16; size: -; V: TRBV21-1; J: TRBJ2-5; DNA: TGTGCCAGCAGCAAACCGCGGGACAGGCATAAGGAGACCCAGTACTTC; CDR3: CASSKPRDRHKETQYF
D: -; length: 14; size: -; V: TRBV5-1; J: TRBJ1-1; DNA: TGCGCCAGCAGCTGGTCTGTTCAGGTCACTGAAGCTTTCTTT; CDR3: CASSWSVQVTEAFF
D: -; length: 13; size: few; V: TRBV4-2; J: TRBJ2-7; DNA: TGTGCCAGCAGCCAAGGATTTAGCGGCGAGCAGTACTTC; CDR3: CASSQGFSGEQYF
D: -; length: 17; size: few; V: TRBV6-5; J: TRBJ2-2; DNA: TGTGCCAGCAGTTACTCCCTAAGCGGTGTGAACACCGGGGAGCTGTTTTTT; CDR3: CASSYSLSGVNTGELFF
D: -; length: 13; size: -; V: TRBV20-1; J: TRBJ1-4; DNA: TGCAGTGCTAAGAGGGCGGATAATGAAAAACTGTTTTTT; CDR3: CSAKRADNEKLFF
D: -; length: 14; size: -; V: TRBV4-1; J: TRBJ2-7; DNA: TGCGCCAGCAGCCAAGATCAGACAGATTACGAGCAGTACTTC; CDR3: CASSQDQTDYEQYF
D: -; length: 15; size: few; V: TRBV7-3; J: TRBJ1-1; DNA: TGTGCCAGCAGCTCCCTGGGTGGGGGGAACACTGAAGCTTTCTTT; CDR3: CASSSLGGGNTEAFF
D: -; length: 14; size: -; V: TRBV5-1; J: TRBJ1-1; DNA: TGCGCCAGCAGCTTGGGCGCGGGGGCGGATGAAGCTTTCTTT; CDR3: CASSLGAGADEAFF
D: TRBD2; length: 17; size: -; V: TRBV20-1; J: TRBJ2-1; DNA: TGCAGTGCTCCGGGACTAGCGGGGGGCCGCTCCTACAATGAGCAGTTCTTC; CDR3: CSAPGLAGGRSYNEQFF
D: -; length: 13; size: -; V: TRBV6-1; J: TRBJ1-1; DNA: TGTGCCAGCAGTGAAGGCAGGGTCACTGAAGCTTTCTTT; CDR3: CASSEGRVTEAFF
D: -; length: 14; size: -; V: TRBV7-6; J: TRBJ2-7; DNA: TGTGCCAGCAGCTTATATGGAAAAGGCTACGAGCAGTACTTC; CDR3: CASSLYGKGYEQYF
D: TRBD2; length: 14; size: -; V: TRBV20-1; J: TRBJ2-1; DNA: TGCAGTGCCCCCGGGACTAGCGCCGCTTTTGAGCAGTTCTTC; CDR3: CSAPGTSAAFEQFF
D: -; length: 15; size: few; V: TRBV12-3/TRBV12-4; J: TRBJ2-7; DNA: TGTGCCAGCAGTTTAGGTCGGGGATACACCTACGAGCAGTACTTC; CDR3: CASSLGRGYTYEQYF